This TCR beta chain was documented in a study of blood T cells in healthy people across ages. The authors ran a second PCR of roughly 6 to 12 cycles using a sample-barcoded 5' primer and a J-beta primer mix. Every sample produced at least 2.5 million CDR3-containing paired-end reads. From the 5' RACE reads, TCRdb called clonotypes with MiXCR, one entry per CDR3 protein. The table records roughly 720,000 distinct CDR3 sequences, 53% of them present only once. The ends were cut back, 3 bases at V and 8 bases at J, with 11 bases in the middle. The CDR3 is 13 residues long. Germline loops: CDR1 DFQATT, CDR2 SNEGSKA (reference sequence). The study isolated at least 7 million PBMCs from each sample.

The TCR sequence derives from a man older than 75 in good health. Sample: blood. The V gene is TRBV20-1, the J gene TRBJ1-6; D may be TRBD1 (6 bases). As DNA, the CDR3 is TGCAGTGCTAGGGACAGCGTCGATTCACCCCTCCACTTT. Protein: CSARDSVDSPLHF.